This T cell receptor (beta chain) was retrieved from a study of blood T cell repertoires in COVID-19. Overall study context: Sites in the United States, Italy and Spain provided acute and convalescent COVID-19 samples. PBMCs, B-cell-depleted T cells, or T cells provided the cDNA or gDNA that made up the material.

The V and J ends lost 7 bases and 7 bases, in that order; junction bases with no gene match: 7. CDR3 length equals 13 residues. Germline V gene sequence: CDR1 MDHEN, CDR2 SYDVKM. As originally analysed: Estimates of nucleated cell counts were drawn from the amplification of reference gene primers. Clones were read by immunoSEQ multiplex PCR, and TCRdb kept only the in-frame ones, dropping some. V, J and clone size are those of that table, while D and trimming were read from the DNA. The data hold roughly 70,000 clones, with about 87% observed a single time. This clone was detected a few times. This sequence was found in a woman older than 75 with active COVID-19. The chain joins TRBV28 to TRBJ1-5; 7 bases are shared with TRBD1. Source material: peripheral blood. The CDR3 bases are TGTGCCAGCACCGAAAACAGGGGCCAGCCCCAGCATTTT. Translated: CASTENRGQPQHF.